Only a few counts were recorded for the clone carrying this T cell receptor beta chain. This specimen belongs to a study of CD8 T cells in ankylosing spondylitis. This CDR3 is 20 amino acids long. With 1 base clipped from V and 2 bases from J, the junction kept 14 bases outside the gene matches. The V gene's germline CDR1 is SGDLS and CDR2 YYNGEE. TCRdb called the 5' RACE reads again in MiXCR, with one record for every CDR3 protein. The sample has about 260,000 distinct CDR3 sequences, 20% seen once; the top ten hold 7.5% to 9%. Sequencing used blood, either unsorted or a sorted T cell fraction (not recorded which). The clonotype was recovered from a male donor with ankylosing spondylitis or in good health (not recorded which). This sequence joins TRBV9 and TRBJ1-5; 11 bases align to TRBD1. CDR3: CASSVFGQGASGQGNQPQHF. The CDR3 DNA reads as TGTGCCAGCAGCGTATTCGGACAGGGGGCTTCAGGACAGGGCAATCAGCCCCAGCATTTT.